Below, 18 T cell receptor beta chains from the same sample are listed, as sequenced in a study of blood T cells in healthy people across ages. The use of a sample-barcoded 5' primer and a J-beta primer mix characterized a second PCR of about 6 to 11 cycles. MiXCR, run by TCRdb on the 5' RACE reads, gives a single entry per CDR3 protein. The repertoire holds approximately 850,000 distinct CDR3 sequences, with 58% as singletons. Sequenced sample: blood. Receptors were obtained from a man aged 25-45 years in good health.

The genes are TRBV20-1 and TRBJ2-1, with a possible D match to TRBD2 (6 bases). The germline V gene encodes CDR1 DFQATT and CDR2 SNEGSKA (reference sequence). V dropped 6 bases and J dropped 1 base, with 16 bases sitting between them. The CDR3 is made up of 15 amino acids. CDR3: CSALTGEGSYNEQFF. As DNA, the CDR3 is TGCAGTGCCCTCACGGGGGAAGGGTCCTACAATGAGCAGTTCTTC.

This chain links TRBV9 with TRBJ2-3; 9 bases align to TRBD2. The CDR3 loop spans 17 amino acids. Trimming cost V 0 bases and J 5 bases; bases outside gene matches: 10. The germline V gene has CDR1 SGDLS and CDR2 YYNGEE. The CDR3 region has the DNA TGTGCCAGCAGCGTAGCTTATGGGCGGGGGGGCGGAGATACGCAGTATTTT. Translated: CASSVAYGRGGGDTQYF.

V gene TRBV29-1 combines with J gene TRBJ2-7, with no clear D. Germline V gives CDR1 SQVTM, CDR2 ANQGSEA. This CDR3 region has 13 residues. V lost 2 bases to trimming and J lost 5 bases, with 13 bases between them. CDR3 sequence: CSVEKGLNHEQYF. The CDR3 DNA follows: TGCAGCGTTGAAAAGGGTCTAAATCACGAGCAGTACTTC.

CDR3 in DNA: TGTGCCAGCGACGTGGGGACACGATTTGGTACAGATACGCAGTATTTT. Translating gives CASDVGTRFGTDTQYF. The chain recombines TRBV13 with TRBJ2-3, with D tentatively TRBD1 (6 bases). Between the trimmed V and J ends, which lost 8 bases and 3 bases, there was a span of 21 bases. Germline V gene data show CDR1 as PRHDT and CDR2 as FYEKMQ (reference sequence). The CDR3 runs 16 residues. The whole variable domain, filled in from reference TRBV13 and TRBJ2-3, reads AAGVIQSPRHLIKEKRETATLKCYPIPRHDTVYWYQQGPGQDPQFLISFYEKMQSDKGSIPDRFSAQQFSDYHSELNMSSLELGDSALYFCASDVGTRFGTDTQYFGPGTRLTVL.

The table lists this clonotype with a few counts. The rearrangement links TRBV9 to TRBJ2-3; perhaps TRBD2 as D (6 bases). There are 13 residues in the CDR3. Germline loops: CDR1 SGDLS, CDR2 YYNGEE. V was shortened by 0 bases and J by 5 bases, with 7 bases between the two germline ends. Written as DNA, the CDR3 is TGTGCCAGCAGCGTAGACGGGGGAGATACGCAGTATTTT. Translation: CASSVDGGDTQYF. Variable domain in full (rest from reference TRBV9 and TRBJ2-3): DSGVTQTPKHLITATGQRVTLRCSPRSGDLSVYWYQQSLDQGLQFLIQYYNGEERAKGNILERFSAQQFPDLHSELNLSSLELGDSALYFCASSVDGGDTQYFGPGTRLTVL.

The rearrangement links TRBV25-1 to TRBJ2-1; 9 bases match TRBD1. The V and J ends lost 8 bases and 9 bases, in that order; junction bases with no gene match: 20. The CDR3 contains 17 residues. Germline V gene data show CDR1 as MGHDK and CDR2 as SYGVNS. CDR3 sequence (DNA): TGTGCCAGCGAAGACCAACTCGGGACAGGGAATATAGGTGAGCAGTTCTTC. It is translated as CASEDQLGTGNIGEQFF.

The V gene is TRBV20-1, the J gene TRBJ2-3, with 12 nucleotides matching TRBD1. The germline gives CDR1 DFQATT, CDR2 SNEGSKA (reference sequence). The V gene end was trimmed by 0 bases and the J gene end by 4 bases; junction bases not matched to a gene: 5. This CDR3 region has 16 residues. The chain's CDR3 is CSARDWGTGGPDTQYF. The CDR3 nucleotides read TGCAGTGCTAGAGATTGGGGGACAGGGGGCCCAGATACGCAGTATTTT.

This rearrangement joins TRBV7-7 to TRBJ1-2; the D gene is possibly TRBD1 (5 bases). The germline CDR1 and CDR2 sequences are SSHAT and FNYEAQ (reference sequence). Deletions cut 7 bases from V and 4 bases from J, with 34 bases between. The CDR3 is 20 residues long. CDR3 sequence (DNA): TGTGCCAGCAACTTTATACTGGTGGCTTCGGGGACGGCCGGATTCTATGGCTACACCTTC. It is translated as CASNFILVASGTAGFYGYTF.

The CDR3 DNA follows: TGTGCCAGCATCCTTACTGGGACTAGCGGGAGTCATGGCGAGCAGTACTTC. It yields the protein CASILTGTSGSHGEQYF. The rearrangement links TRBV5-8 to TRBJ2-7, with 14 bases aligning to TRBD2. Germline CDR1 reads SGHTS; CDR2 reads YDEGEE. This CDR3 region has 17 residues. V shed 6 bases, J shed 6 bases, and the junction held 14 bases outside the gene matches.

In its sample, this clonotype was seen once. This chain joins TRBV20-1 and TRBJ1-1; D uncertain. The germline V gene encodes CDR1 DFQATT and CDR2 SNEGSKA (reference sequence). V shed 3 bases and J shed 3 bases, with 11 bases lying between them. This CDR3 comprises 13 residues. The chain's CDR3 is CSARSLADTEAFF. The DNA of the CDR3 is TGCAGTGCTAGGTCTTTGGCCGACACTGAAGCTTTCTTT.

The genes are TRBV20-1 and TRBJ2-7, with D possibly matching TRBD2 (6 bases). V was shortened by 0 bases and J by 2 bases, with 11 bases between the two germline ends. The germline CDR1 and CDR2 sequences are DFQATT and SNEGSKA (reference sequence). CDR3 size: 14 residues. This CDR3 reads CSARETRSPYEQYF. The CDR3 nucleotides read TGCAGTGCTAGAGAGACTAGGTCGCCCTACGAGCAGTACTTC.

V usage is TRBV7-2 and J usage is TRBJ1-2; TRBD1 agrees at 10 bases. Germline-derived CDR1 and CDR2 are SGHTA and FQGNSA. The CDR3 runs 17 residues. J gave up 4 bases and V 0 bases, and 8 bases lay outside the gene matches. The CDR3 DNA reads TGTGCCAGCAGCTTAGCCCCTGGGACAGGGGCATCCTATGGCTACACCTTC. Amino acids: CASSLAPGTGASYGYTF.

The chain is built from TRBV7-9 and TRBJ2-1; no reliable D call. The V gene lost 2 bases and the J gene lost 0 bases, with 14 bases spanning the gap. The CDR3 spans 17 residues. Germline V gene lookup returns CDR1 SEHNR and CDR2 FQNEAQ (reference sequence). CDR3 sequence reads: CASSLSPGPSSYNEQFF. DNA of the CDR3: TGTGCCAGCAGCTTAAGCCCCGGACCGAGCTCCTACAATGAGCAGTTCTTC.

The chain joins TRBV5-1 to TRBJ2-5; TRBD1 agrees at 9 bases. The DNA matches TRBJ2-7 better at its end, which makes the J call doubtful. CDR3 size: 15 residues. Germline V CDR1 and CDR2: SGHRS, YFSETQ. CDR3 DNA: TGCGCCAGCAGCGTGTCGGGACAGGGAACCTACGAGCAGTACTTC. Its translation: CASSVSGQGTYEQYF.

This clonotype was counted ten times or more. The V call is TRBV29-1, the J call TRBJ2-7, with 13 bases lining up with TRBD2. This CDR3 spans 17 amino acids. The trim removed 4 bases at V and 6 bases at J, leaving 15 bases unmatched. Germline assignment: CDR1 SQVTM and CDR2 ANQGSEA. CDR3 bases: TGCAGCGTTGCCACGCCATCCGAACTAGCGGGAGGGGGCGAGCAGTACTTC. The encoded protein is CSVATPSELAGGGEQYF.

This clonotype showed up just a few times. The chain combines TRBV7-2 with TRBJ1-2, with D unresolved. Germline values: CDR1 SGHTA, CDR2 FQGNSA. With 4 bases removed from V and 8 bases from J, the gap between germline ends came to 17 bases. The CDR3 contains 14 residues. CDR3 region: CASSSPSKSEGYTF. CDR3 sequence (DNA): TGTGCCAGCAGCTCACCCAGCAAGTCGGAGGGCTACACCTTC.

The chain has TRBV2 and TRBJ2-1; 9 positions match TRBD2. CDR1 and CDR2 from the germline V gene are SNHLY and FYNNEI. V was pared by 4 bases and J by 5 bases, with 3 bases of the junction left unmatched. This CDR3 spans 14 amino acids. The CDR3 DNA reads TGTGCCAGCAGTGCGCGGGAGGGCAACAATGAGCAGTTCTTC. This encodes CASSAREGNNEQFF.

This chain uses TRBV4-3 with TRBJ2-1; 11 bases match TRBD2. Germline V gene sequence: CDR1 LGHNA, CDR2 YSLEER. Trimming removed 0 bases from V and 7 bases from J; junction bases left unmatched: 8. The CDR3 totals 17 residues. This chain's CDR3 is CASSQERYTSGSNEQFF. DNA of the CDR3: TGCGCCAGCAGCCAAGAAAGATATACTAGCGGGAGTAATGAGCAGTTCTTC.